This record looks at one T cell receptor (beta chain) sequence and its context. Antigen specificity is unknown. Trimming shortened V by 4 bases and J by 13 bases, and 22 bases separated the two germline ends. This CDR3 region has 14 residues. This entry is derived from a study of T cells after yellow fever vaccination. Study in general: The SMART-Seq v4 Ultra Low Input method served to prepare the low-cell-number fractions.

Study findings and constraints: Some clonotypes were seen in both the CD4 and the CD8 compartments. These made up a small share and likely arose from convergent recombination. Post-booster samples contained most primary-vaccination clones (approximately 96% CD4, almost 90% CD8). Contamination by abundant bulk-population clonotypes could be present in FACS-sorted repertoires.

TCRdb recomputed calls from the 5' RACE reads with MiXCR, one row per CDR3 protein. The data contain about 320,000 distinct CDR3 sequences, around 13% of them seen just once; the ten biggest clones take up 3.2%. The TCR comes from a man aged 18-30 years who received the YFV17D yellow fever vaccine. The gene calls are TRBV12-3 or TRBV12-4 and TRBJ1-2; maybe TRBD1 (6 bases). The sequencing used CD4+ T cells sorted from PBMCs, collected 15 days after the yellow fever booster vaccination. CDR3 nucleotide sequence: TGTGCCAGCAGTTCTAACGTCTTGGGGGGCATTTGCACCTTC. This codes for CASSSNVLGGICTF.